This record covers a single T cell receptor beta chain. Its recognized antigen is unknown. The sample belongs to a study of CXCR3-negative and CXCR3-positive naive CD8 T cells (dated by TCRdb to between 2017 and 2020). For context, the study as a whole: In total, 130 million to 150 million TRB reads were obtained, or roughly 1.5 +/- 0.3 million reads per library. Data from ten to twelve donors, pooled across two independent experiments, went into the diversity and physicochemical repertoire analyses. The TRBV-TRBJ cluster analysis covered naive subsets from five or six donors and memory cells from 3 donors.

For every CD8+ T cell subset, about 300,000 cells were flow-sorted straight into RLT lysis buffer, and each subset was sorted in triplicate. Naive CD8+ T cells were defined stringently as CD45RO-CCR7+CD27+CD95- to exclude memory contaminants. Peripheral blood mononuclear cells were isolated from buffy coats using standard density gradient centrifugation. Naive CXCR3-negative and CXCR3-positive CD8+ T cells were flow-sorted using a FACSAria III. Total RNA was extracted from sorted cells using an RNeasy Mini Kit. Overall study results and their limits: CXCR3 expression partially decreased after cryopreservation, so most assays used freshly isolated PBMCs. Repertoire diversity was comparably high in both naive subsets but much lower in memory CD8+ T cells. Because surface CD5, which has been linked to self-reactivity in mice, was comparable between naive subsets, TCR interaction strength was also inferred from TRB CDR3 physicochemical properties. TRBV-TRBJ usage was similar between naive CXCR3-negative and CXCR3-positive cells from the same donor, while memory cells showed distinct patterns. TRB CDR3s from CXCR3-positive naive cells showed higher hydrophobicity (lower Kidera factor 4), lower energy, and higher strength and volume indices than CXCR3-negative naive cells.

Inclusive of the bounding cysteine and phenylalanine, the CDR3 is 16 residues long. The DNA sequence is not available. Instrument on record: NextSeq 550. The Human TCR Profiling Kit (MiLaboratory) was used to prepare UMI-labeled 5' RACE TRB cDNA libraries. cDNA synthesis used the entire amount of extracted RNA, and PCR amplification then used the entire amount of cDNA produced. Libraries were prepared in parallel with an identical number of PCR cycles. Under the source paper's analysis protocol: With a minimum of two reads required per UMI, MIGEC and MiXCR pulled out about 50,000 +/- 9,200 unique UMI-labeled TRB cDNA molecules from each library. On average, each library contained approximately 40,000 +/- 10,000 functional in-frame TRB CDR3 nucleotide clonotypes without stop codons. After each sample was downsampled to 5000 UMI-labeled TRB molecules, VDJtools was used to calculate diversity metrics such as normalized Shannon-Wiener and Chao1. For the central five CDR3 residues, VDJtools calculated physicochemical properties weighted by clonotype size, namely interaction energy, strength, volume and Kidera factor 4. After reprocessing by TCRdb, each CDR3 protein sequence is one entry, and no DNA is given. The V and J calls and clone size come from TCRdb's table, not from the authors' own analysis. This sample's records show fewer than 7,000 distinct CDR3 sequences. Roughly 2.4% of the sample comes from the top ten.

The source material was naive CXCR3+ CD8+ T cells from blood. Per the publication, the cell subset or site label means: CD45RO-CCR7+CD27+CD95- naive CD8+ T cells expressing CXCR3 (TNR3+). This receptor was taken from a human donor in good health. Some clones in this sample may be carry-over from other donors' samples. The rearranged segments are TRBV21-1 and TRBJ1-1. TRBV21-1 is a pseudogene segment. CDR3 region: CASSNQVWAGKTEAFF.